Listed below are T cell receptor beta chains from one sample, sequenced in a study of vaccination effects on CD4 cells after COVID-19. Their antigens remain unidentified. Produced via immunoSEQ multiplex PCR; TCRdb's table is partial and in-frame only. The profile covers around 68,000 clones, with 80% appearing a single time and roughly an eighth taken by the ten largest. Sequenced material: CD4+ T cells from PBMCs cultured with SARS-CoV-2 spike peptides, taken before COVID-19 vaccination. These receptors originate from a human donor who received a COVID-19 vaccine. Both conserved end residues are part of each CDR3. Fields, in order: D gene, J gene, clone size, V gene, CDR3 protein, CDR3 DNA. A D gene is named only where the DNA matches it firmly. The size entry is marked missing in some rows and otherwise reads once, few, many or a size class.

TRBD2 | TRBJ2-2 | - | TRBV7-6 | CASSFKPLAGGVTGELFF | TGTGCCAGCAGCTTCAAGCCACTAGCGGGGGGAGTCACCGGGGAGCTGTTTTTT
- | TRBJ1-2 | - | TRBV5-4 | CASSPASHYGYTF | TGTGCCAGCAGCCCGGCAAGCCACTATGGCTACACCTTC
- | TRBJ1-1 | - | TRBV7-3 | CASLKGPGAEAFF | TGTGCCAGCTTGAAGGGGCCAGGGGCCGAAGCTTTCTTT
TRBD1 | TRBJ1-2 | - | TRBV6-5 | CASRVDRDYGYTF | TGTGCCAGCAGAGTCGACAGGGACTATGGCTACACCTTC
TRBD1 | TRBJ2-3 | - | TRBV7-3 | CASSLRADRGSTDTQYF | TGTGCCAGCAGCTTAAGGGCCGACAGGGGTTCCACAGATACGCAGTATTTT
- | TRBJ1-1 | - | TRBV9 | CASSPKDRNTEAFF | TGTGCCAGCAGCCCTAAGGACAGGAACACTGAAGCTTTCTTT
- | TRBJ2-3 | few | TRBV2 | CASSEAGTQYF | TGTGCCAGCAGTGAAGCGGGTACGCAGTATTTT
- | TRBJ1-1 | once | TRBV12-3/TRBV12-4 | CASSPMGDTEAFF | TGTGCCAGCAGCCCTATGGGAGACACTGAAGCTTTCTTT
- | TRBJ1-4 | - | TRBV5-1 | CASSLTGATNEKLFF | TGCGCCAGCAGCTTGACAGGTGCAACTAATGAAAAACTGTTTTTT
- | TRBJ1-1 | - | TRBV7-8 | CASSSNWAPHGGPTEAFF | TGTGCCAGCAGCTCGAATTGGGCACCCCACGGGGGACCCACTGAAGCTTTCTTT
- | TRBJ2-1 | few | TRBV2 | CASSEVRGNNEQFF | TGTGCCAGCAGTGAAGTAAGAGGGAACAATGAGCAGTTCTTC
- | TRBJ1-2 | - | TRBV29-1 | CSSGEFTF | TGCAGTTCAGGGGAGTTCACCTTC
TRBD1 | TRBJ1-6 | - | TRBV9 | CASSPRDRDYSPLHF | TGTGCCAGCAGCCCCCGGGACAGGGATTATTCACCCCTCCACTTT
- | TRBJ1-2 | - | TRBV27 | CASSSSLEPPLSYTF | TGTGCCAGCAGTTCCTCACTAGAACCACCCCTTAGCTACACCTTC
- | TRBJ1-2 | - | TRBV19 | CASSIDRGGYGYTF | TGTGCCAGTAGTATAGACAGGGGAGGCTATGGCTACACCTTC
- | TRBJ1-1 | few | TRBV6-6 | CASSPETGNTEAFF | TGTGCCAGCAGTCCGGAGACAGGTAACACTGAAGCTTTCTTT
TRBD1 | TRBJ2-3 | - | TRBV15 | CATSRDRGIHTQYF | TGTGCCACCAGCAGAGACAGGGGGATCCATACGCAGTATTTT
- | TRBJ1-5 | - | TRBV6-1 | CASSEGAKGQIINQPQHF | TGTGCCAGCAGTGAAGGGGCTAAGGGGCAGATCATAAATCAGCCCCAGCATTTT
TRBD1 | TRBJ2-1 | - | TRBV5-1 | CASSRDSSYNEQFF | TGCGCCAGCAGCCGGGACAGCTCCTACAATGAGCAGTTCTTC
TRBD2 | TRBJ2-3 | - | TRBV3-1/TRBV3-2 | CASSRRTSAQISTDTQYF | TGTGCCAGCAGCCGAAGGACTAGCGCACAAATAAGCACAGATACGCAGTATTTT
TRBD1 | TRBJ1-2 | - | TRBV7-3 | CASSPGTGLSNYGYTF | TGTGCCAGCAGCCCCGGGACAGGCCTATCTAACTATGGCTACACCTTC
- | TRBJ2-3 | - | TRBV21-1 | CASSKVNRGGAFTDTQYF | TGTGCCAGCAGCAAAGTTAATAGAGGGGGGGCCTTCACAGATACGCAGTATTTT
- | TRBJ1-4 | - | TRBV27 | CASSPDSATNEKLFF | TGTGCCAGCAGCCCCGACAGTGCAACTAATGAAAAACTGTTTTTT
- | TRBJ1-5 | - | TRBV7-2 | CASSSISNQPQHF | TGTGCCAGCAGCTCCATATCAAATCAGCCCCAGCATTTT
- | TRBJ2-1 | - | TRBV19 | CASSIVGSYNEQFF | TGTGCCAGTAGTATAGTCGGCAGCTACAATGAGCAGTTCTTC
TRBD1 | TRBJ1-2 | - | TRBV3-1/TRBV3-2 | CASSEQGEGYTF | TGTGCCAGCAGCGAACAGGGGGAGGGCTACACCTTC
TRBD1 | TRBJ2-5 | - | TRBV7-3 | CASRSQGAEETQYF | TGTGCCAGCAGGTCGCAGGGGGCAGAGGAGACCCAGTACTTC
TRBD1 | TRBJ1-4 | - | TRBV7-8 | CASSSSFRDSGDEKLFF | TGTGCCAGCAGCTCCTCTTTTCGGGACAGTGGGGATGAAAAACTGTTTTTT
- | TRBJ1-3 | - | TRBV3-1/TRBV3-2 | CASSQAPPGNTIYF | TGTGCCAGCAGCCAAGCTCCCCCTGGAAACACCATATATTTT
- | TRBJ1-6 | - | TRBV11-1 | CASSLAGIGSPLHF | TGTGCCAGCAGCTTAGCGGGAATCGGTTCACCCCTCCACTTT
- | TRBJ2-3 | - | TRBV5-4 | CASSPLAGATDTQYF | TGTGCCAGCAGCCCCCTTGCGGGGGCAACAGATACGCAGTATTTT
TRBD2 | TRBJ2-5 | - | TRBV5-1 | CASSLGAGGGRQETQYF | TGCGCCAGCAGCTTGGGGGCGGGCGGGGGTCGGCAAGAGACCCAGTACTTC
- | TRBJ2-1 | once | TRBV5-4 | CASTPMRGAEYNEQFF | TGTGCCAGCACCCCTATGCGGGGAGCAGAATACAATGAGCAGTTCTTC
- | TRBJ2-5 | - | TRBV5-1 | CASSLGLSQETQYF | TGCGCCAGCAGCTTAGGACTATCCCAAGAGACCCAGTACTTC
- | TRBJ1-3 | - | TRBV5-1 | CASSPRGGSSGNTIYF | TGCGCCAGCAGCCCGAGGGGGGGGAGCTCTGGAAACACCATATATTTT
- | TRBJ2-1 | - | TRBV10-3 | CAISPNNEQFF | TGTGCCATCAGCCCTAACAATGAGCAGTTCTTC
TRBD1 | TRBJ2-2 | - | TRBV5-1 | CASSPGQVSTGELFF | TGCGCCAGCAGCCCGGGACAGGTCTCCACCGGGGAGCTGTTTTTT
- | TRBJ1-1 | - | TRBV6-6 | CASAFSHTEAFF | TGTGCCAGCGCTTTCAGCCACACTGAAGCTTTCTTT
- | TRBJ1-3 | - | TRBV6-2/TRBV6-3 | CASSSSSGNTIYF | TGTGCCAGCAGTTCAAGCTCTGGAAACACCATATATTTT
- | TRBJ1-4 | - | TRBV6-1 | CASSEGGQTQKLFF | TGTGCCAGCAGTGAAGGAGGACAAACCCAAAAACTGTTTTTT
- | TRBJ2-5 | - | TRBV24-1 | CATQGILGEDQETQYF | TGTGCCACCCAGGGTATCCTTGGGGAGGACCAAGAGACCCAGTACTTC
TRBD2 | TRBJ2-3 | - | TRBV10-3 | CAISEGLAGYTDTQYF | TGTGCCATCAGTGAGGGCCTAGCGGGGTACACAGATACGCAGTATTTT
TRBD2 | TRBJ2-2 | - | TRBV11-2 | CASSARGGTGELFF | TGTGCCAGCAGCGCCCGGGGGGGCACCGGGGAGCTGTTTTTT
TRBD2 | TRBJ2-3 | - | TRBV10-3 | CAISDRTSGTDTQYF | TGTGCCATCAGTGACCGGACTAGCGGCACAGATACGCAGTATTTT
- | TRBJ2-3 | - | TRBV6-5 | CASLSEADTQYF | TGTGCCAGCCTGAGCGAAGCAGATACGCAGTATTTT
- | TRBJ2-3 | once | TRBV18 | CASSRGQPDTQYF | TGTGCCAGCTCTCGTGGACAGCCAGATACGCAGTATTTT
- | TRBJ2-2 | few | TRBV7-8 | CASSLAQGGFGELFF | TGTGCCAGCAGCTTAGCGCAGGGCGGTTTCGGGGAGCTGTTTTTT
- | TRBJ1-1 | - | TRBV11-3 | CASGRGNTEAFF | TGTGCCAGCGGGCGCGGGAACACTGAAGCTTTCTTT
TRBD2 | TRBJ2-5 | - | TRBV7-3 | CASSPSGGAAKTQYF | TGTGCCAGCAGCCCAAGCGGGGGGGCCGCGAAGACCCAGTACTTC
TRBD1 | TRBJ1-4 | - | TRBV28 | CASSGDSNEKLFF | TGTGCCAGCAGCGGGGACAGTAATGAAAAACTGTTTTTT
TRBD2 | TRBJ2-1 | - | TRBV5-6 | CASSLGLAGGYNEQFF | TGTGCCAGCAGCTTGGGACTAGCGGGGGGTTACAATGAGCAGTTCTTC
- | TRBJ1-1 | - | TRBV6-4 | CASSEFGGVNTEAFF | TGTGCCAGCAGTGAGTTCGGGGGAGTGAACACTGAAGCTTTCTTT